This paragraph reports one T cell receptor beta chain. This specimen belongs to a study of identical twins. Germline CDR1 reads LGHNA; CDR2 reads YSLEER. Trimming at V came to 2 bases and at J to 5 bases, leaving 11 bases not matched to a gene. The CDR3 is 17 amino acids. A universal primer site arose from template switching, and cDNA bore unique molecular identifiers. One entry per CDR3 protein results from TCRdb running MiXCR on the 5' RACE reads. The table lists some 240,000 distinct CDR3 sequences, about 8.3% of them singletons. Separately, the same data were catalogued under a study of yellow fever vaccine responses in identical twins.

The sequenced sample was CD8+ T cells sorted from blood. This TCR was recovered from a woman aged 18-30 years in good health. This rearrangement joins TRBV4-3 to TRBJ2-5; 10 bases agree with TRBD2. CDR3 in amino acids: CASSQSFGLAVGETQYF. The CDR3 DNA sequence: TGCGCCAGCAGCCAATCCTTCGGACTAGCGGTCGGCGAGACCCAGTACTTC.